This TCR beta chain was identified during a study of cytomegalovirus exposure and HLA in healthy donors. Overall study findings and caveats: DRB1 showed the most TCR associations and HLA-C the fewest in a later analysis, as rates varied by HLA locus.

On this clone: Antigen specificity is unknown.

PCR employed 60 Vbeta and 13 Jbeta primers. TCRdb keeps only in-frame clones here, not all; method: immunoSEQ multiplex PCR. The repertoire holds around 120,000 clones, with under 80% as singletons. The germline V gene has CDR1 MNHEY and CDR2 SVGAGI. Trimming took off 7 bases at V and 1 base at J, with 14 bases between the two ends. This CDR3 contains 14 residues. V gene TRBV6-5 combines with J gene TRBJ2-7, with a tentative D call TRBD2 (7 bases). Sequenced input: PBMCs. This receptor was taken from a woman between 45 and 65 years old in good health and CMV-seropositive. CDR3 amino acids: CASNTGGSSYEQYF. The CDR3 region has the DNA TGTGCCAGCAACACGGGGGGCAGTTCCTACGAGCAGTACTTC.